The 18 T cell receptor beta chains below were found in one sample sequenced in a study of shared clonotypes between healthy human individuals. The method was immunoSEQ multiplex PCR; TCRdb's version includes in-frame clones alone and lacks a portion of them. The profile covers under 2.5 million clones, with about nine tenths appearing a single time and around 0.38% taken by the ten largest. Sequenced material: naive CD4+ T cells from PBMCs. Subset noted: CD45RA+ positively selected. The receptors shown here come from a man aged 18 to 30 in good health. Some clones in this sample may be carry-over from other donors' samples.

This clone came up once. The genes are TRBV9 and TRBJ2-5; D perhaps matches TRBD1 (5 bases). The germline V gene has CDR1 SGDLS and CDR2 YYNGEE. V lost 1 base and J 1 base, leaving 5 bases between the germline ends. There are 13 residues in the CDR3. CDR3 residues: CASSVQGQETQYF. The CDR3 DNA sequence: TGTGCCAGCAGCGTACAGGGCCAAGAGACCCAGTACTTC.

The chain is built from TRBV5-1 and TRBJ2-5; TRBD2 aligns across 11 bases. V was pared by 1 base and J by 4 bases, with 6 bases of the junction left unmatched. The CDR3 contains 16 residues. Germline-derived CDR1 and CDR2 are SGHRS and YFSETQ. The CDR3 nucleotides read TGCGCCAGCAGCTTGTACCCTAGCGGGAGGCCAGAGACCCAGTACTTC. Translating gives CASSLYPSGRPETQYF. The complete variable domain, with remaining parts taken from reference TRBV5-1 and TRBJ2-5, reads KAGVTQTPRYLIKTRGQQVTLSCSPISGHRSVSWYQQTPGQGLQFLFEYFSETQRNKGNFPGRFSGRQFSNSRSEMNVSTLELGDSALYLCASSLYPSGRPETQYFGPGTRLLVL.

This chain uses TRBV21-1 with TRBJ2-7; no check of the table's D call, TRBD1, against the DNA was made. TRBV21-1 is annotated as a pseudogene. This CDR3 is 14 amino acids long. DNA of the CDR3: TGTGCCAGCAGCCACGACAGGGGTAAGCGCGAGCAGTACTTC. Protein sequence: CASSHDRGKREQYF.

The V gene is TRBV9, the J gene TRBJ2-7; D perhaps matches TRBD2 (7 bases). Trimming removed 2 bases at V and 2 bases at J, with 11 bases between. Per the germline V gene, CDR1 is SGDLS and CDR2 is YYNGEE. The CDR3 is made up of 14 amino acids. In DNA form, the CDR3 reads TGTGCCAGCAGCGTGAGGGGGGGGACCTACGAGCAGTACTTC. Translated, it gives CASSVRGGTYEQYF.

The chain couples TRBV7-2 to TRBJ2-2; D might be TRBD1 (7 bases). Germline CDR1 and CDR2: SGHTA and FQGNSA. The CDR3 extends over 16 amino acids. V was shortened by 2 bases and J by 5 bases, with 15 bases between the two germline ends. DNA for the CDR3: TGTGCCAGCAGCTTATTTAGGCAGGGGGGTACCGGGGAGCTGTTTTTT. This encodes CASSLFRQGGTGELFF. Combining the CDR3 with reference TRBV7-2 and TRBJ2-2 gives the whole variable domain GAGVSQSPSNKVTEKGKDVELRCDPISGHTALYWYRQSLGQGLEFLIYFQGNSAPDKSGLPSDRFSAERTGGSVSTLTIQRTQQEDSAVYLCASSLFRQGGTGELFFGEGSRLTVL.

This chain connects TRBV25-1 to TRBJ1-2, with TRBD1 identical over 7 bases. V was pared by 2 bases and J by 6 bases, with 6 bases of the junction left unmatched. Germline values: CDR1 MGHDK, CDR2 SYGVNS. There are 14 residues in the CDR3. CDR3 DNA: TGTGCCAGCAGTGAAGACAGGGTATGGCATGGCTACACCTTC. Its translation: CASSEDRVWHGYTF.

This chain joins TRBV5-1 and TRBJ2-7; 7 bases line up with TRBD1. Germline-derived CDR1 and CDR2 are SGHRS and YFSETQ. The trim removed 4 bases at V and 2 bases at J, leaving 6 bases unmatched. This CDR3 has 14 residues. The CDR3 DNA follows: TGCGCCAGCAGCCAGACAGGGCCCACCTACGAGCAGTACTTC. Protein: CASSQTGPTYEQYF.

This clone was detected once. V gene TRBV7-3 combines with J gene TRBJ1-2, with 7 bases identical to TRBD1. The germline V gene encodes CDR1 SGHTA and CDR2 FQGTGA. This CDR3 region has 15 residues. V was clipped by 5 bases and J by 0 bases; unmatched bases: 6. The CDR3 is CASSPGGQTNYGYTF. The DNA of the CDR3 is TGTGCCAGCAGCCCCGGGGGACAGACTAACTATGGCTACACCTTC.

The rearrangement uses TRBV30 and TRBJ2-5; a possible D gene is TRBD1 (5 bases). The CDR3 spans 12 residues. Trimming took off 2 bases at V and 5 bases at J, with 9 bases between the two ends. In germline, CDR1 is GTSNPN, CDR2 SVGIG (reference sequence). DNA for the CDR3: TGTGCCTGGAGTCAGGGTAAGGAGACCCAGTACTTC. Translating gives CAWSQGKETQYF.

Concerning this clone: This sample also contains other DNA sequences that code for the same CDR3. V usage is TRBV5-1 and J usage is TRBJ2-3; no clear D. From germline, CDR1 is SGHRS and CDR2 YFSETQ. Trimming took off 2 bases at V and 2 bases at J, with 9 bases between the two ends. This CDR3 is built from 14 residues. CDR3 residues: CASSLGRNTDTQYF. CDR3 sequence (DNA): TGCGCCAGCAGCTTAGGGCGGAACACAGATACGCAGTATTTT.

About this clone: Other DNA sequences in the sample encode the same CDR3. This rearrangement joins TRBV11-2 to TRBJ1-1; D is perhaps TRBD1 (6 bases). V was shortened by 5 bases and J by 0 bases, with 16 bases between the two germline ends. Germline-derived CDR1 and CDR2 are SGHAT and FQNNGV. The CDR3 runs to 16 residues. CDR3 nucleotide sequence: TGTGCCAGCAGCCCCGGGCAGACAGGCATGAACACTGAAGCTTTCTTT. Its translation is CASSPGQTGMNTEAFF.

This chain uses TRBV5-4 with TRBJ2-3; the D is unclear. Germline V CDR1 and CDR2: SGHNT, YYREEE (reference sequence). Trimming removed 4 bases at V and 1 base at J, with 13 bases between. The CDR3 has 15 amino acids. CDR3: CASSALRPGTDTQYF. CDR3 bases: TGTGCCAGCAGCGCATTAAGACCCGGCACAGATACGCAGTATTTT.

This chain links TRBV10-3 with TRBJ1-3; no reliable D call. Between the trimmed V and J ends, which lost 10 bases and 0 bases, there was a span of 10 bases. The CDR3 is made up of 13 amino acids. The V gene's germline CDR1 is ENHRY and CDR2 SYGVKD. The CDR3 sequence: CATGRVSGNTIYF. The CDR3 DNA sequence: TGTGCCACCGGACGGGTCTCTGGAAACACCATATATTTT.

Remarks on this clone: Other DNA sequences within the sample encode an identical CDR3. This chain joins TRBV28 and TRBJ2-7; D uncertain. Between the trimmed V and J ends, which lost 2 bases and 1 base, there was a span of 3 bases. The CDR3 covers 12 residues. Germline V gives CDR1 MDHEN, CDR2 SYDVKM. Here the CDR3 reads CASSLGSYEQYF. CDR3 nucleotides: TGTGCCAGCAGTTTAGGGTCCTACGAGCAGTACTTC.

The chain carries TRBV4-2 and TRBJ2-7; 11 bases fit TRBD2. Germline trimming cut 4 bases from V and 3 bases from J; bases unmatched to any gene: 14. Germline V CDR1 and CDR2: LGHNA, YNFKEQ. The CDR3 consists of 18 residues. CDR3 nucleotides: TGTGCCAGCAGCCGGGGGACTAGCGGAGCCACCCAAAACTACGAGCAGTACTTC. It translates to CASSRGTSGATQNYEQYF.

This sequence joins TRBV28 and TRBJ2-7, with D unresolved. Germline CDR1 MDHEN, CDR2 SYDVKM. V lost 5 bases and J 5 bases, leaving 10 bases between the germline ends. This CDR3 contains 12 residues. CDR3 sequence (DNA): TGTGCCAGCAGTCCCTTTAGGGACGAGCAGTACTTC. Translated, it gives CASSPFRDEQYF.

The chain combines TRBV9 with TRBJ2-5; a possible D gene is TRBD1 (8 bases). Trimming cost V 4 bases and J 2 bases, with 18 bases left between them. This CDR3 contains 16 residues. The germline gives CDR1 SGDLS, CDR2 YYNGEE. DNA for the CDR3: TGTGCCAGCAGCACCAACCCACAGGGGGGGCAAGAGACCCAGTACTTC. It is translated as CASSTNPQGGQETQYF.

The chain is built from TRBV19 and TRBJ2-7, with D possibly TRBD2 on 6 matching bases. This CDR3 contains 12 residues. Trimming shortened V by 3 bases and J by 6 bases, and 9 bases separated the two germline ends. Per the germline V gene, CDR1 is LNHDA and CDR2 is SQIVND (reference sequence). This CDR3 reads CASSIRGSEQYF. CDR3 DNA: TGTGCCAGTAGTATCCGGGGGTCCGAGCAGTACTTC.